This T cell receptor beta chain was profiled in a study of control samples from healthy donors and cancer patients. Only in-frame clones appear in the TCRdb table, and some are missing; sequencing was by immunoSEQ multiplex PCR. The sample carries about 130,000 clones, around 90% recorded once. This clone was seen once. The CDR3 loop spans 14 amino acids. V lost 2 bases and J 4 bases, leaving 8 bases between the germline ends. Germline V lookup: CDR1 KGHDR, CDR2 SFDVKD. The chain has TRBV24-1 and TRBJ1-5; D gene uncertain. The origin of this receptor is a man aged 40-49 years in good health. The material sequenced was blood. The CDR3 nucleotides read TGTGCCACCAGTGATTCGGGTAGGAATCAGCCCCAGCATTTT. Translation: CATSDSGRNQPQHF.